This TCR beta chain was documented in a study of blood T cell repertoires in COVID-19. Study context: Some COVID-19 samples were acute and others convalescent; all came from the United States, Italy and Spain. Sources were T cells, B-cell-depleted T cells, or PBMCs; the material itself was cDNA or gDNA.

This table comes from immunoSEQ multiplex PCR, and its TCRdb copy is limited to in-frame clones, with some not included. Of over 35,000 clones in the sample, 85% to 95% were seen once. The clonotype comes from a man in his fifties or sixties with active COVID-19. Specimen: peripheral blood.

Here the CDR3 DNA reads TGTGCCAGTAGTATCCCCGGTGCAGCTAGCGGCCCAGATACGCAGTATTTT. Amino acids: CASSIPGAASGPDTQYF. The J gene is TRBJ2-3, the V gene TRBV19; 7 bases align to TRBD2. The germline V gene has CDR1 LNHDA and CDR2 SQIVND (reference sequence). V gave up 3 bases and J gave up 4 bases; unmatched junction bases: 13. CDR3 length: 17 residues.